Listed below are T cell receptor beta chains from one sample, sequenced in a study of blood T cells in healthy people across ages. MiXCR, applied by TCRdb to the 5' RACE reads, yields one record per CDR3 protein. The sample has some 900,000 distinct CDR3 sequences, around 26% seen once; the top ten hold approximately 15%. Specimen: blood. The receptors were gathered from a woman over 75 in good health. Both conserved end residues are trimmed from each CDR3. Each record gives: J gene, V gene, D gene, CDR3 protein. The D gene is left open where the match is weak.

j_call: TRBJ1-5
v_call: TRBV20-1
d_call: -
cdr3_aa: SASLGTQNQPQH

j_call: TRBJ2-7
v_call: TRBV6-6
d_call: -
cdr3_aa: ASSYFGGPSSYEQY

j_call: TRBJ2-1
v_call: TRBV7-8
d_call: -
cdr3_aa: ASSLEAPRGEQF

j_call: TRBJ1-4
v_call: TRBV6-5
d_call: TRBD1
cdr3_aa: ASSYSMLGGGGTGKEKLF

j_call: TRBJ1-1
v_call: TRBV11-2
d_call: -
cdr3_aa: ASSLDRAVNTEAF

j_call: TRBJ2-3
v_call: TRBV27
d_call: -
cdr3_aa: ASKDGHLTDTQY

j_call: TRBJ2-3
v_call: TRBV6-1
d_call: TRBD1
cdr3_aa: ASSGSPFTGVDTQY

j_call: TRBJ2-1
v_call: TRBV4-1
d_call: TRBD2
cdr3_aa: ASSQVPLQRGRIEQF

j_call: TRBJ2-3
v_call: TRBV6-5
d_call: -
cdr3_aa: AAPRPVTAGTDTQY

j_call: TRBJ1-2
v_call: TRBV5-5
d_call: TRBD1
cdr3_aa: ASSLQTGGWDGYT

j_call: TRBJ2-1
v_call: TRBV5-1
d_call: TRBD1
cdr3_aa: ASSSQGQGGPNEQF

j_call: TRBJ2-1
v_call: TRBV28
d_call: TRBD2
cdr3_aa: ASSTGTSGGPNEQF

j_call: TRBJ1-5
v_call: TRBV18
d_call: TRBD1
cdr3_aa: ASSLLGGQGSNQPQH

j_call: TRBJ1-2
v_call: TRBV6-2/TRBV6-3
d_call: -
cdr3_aa: ASSYSGSIYGYT

j_call: TRBJ1-5
v_call: TRBV6-5
d_call: -
cdr3_aa: ASRRTYSNQPQH

j_call: TRBJ2-1
v_call: TRBV15
d_call: -
cdr3_aa: ATSRESRGKGKQF

j_call: TRBJ1-1
v_call: TRBV7-9
d_call: TRBD1
cdr3_aa: ASSMTGAEAF

j_call: TRBJ1-1
v_call: TRBV30
d_call: TRBD1
cdr3_aa: AWTLQGLNTEAF

j_call: TRBJ1-5
v_call: TRBV27
d_call: TRBD1
cdr3_aa: ASSSGTDSQPQH

j_call: TRBJ2-3
v_call: TRBV12-3/TRBV12-4
d_call: TRBD2
cdr3_aa: ASSQYRTRADTQY